This paragraph covers one T cell receptor (beta chain) sequence. Trimming took off 0 bases at V and 6 bases at J, with 9 bases between the two ends. Germline CDR1 SEHNR, CDR2 FQNEAQ (reference sequence). CDR3 length: 14 amino acids. Data came from immunoSEQ multiplex PCR; TCRdb stores just in-frame clones and leaves some out. This sample has about 1 million clones, with around 76% found just once. This sample stems from a study of shared clonotypes between healthy human individuals. Specimen: memory CD4+ T cells sorted from blood. Subset: CD45RA-negative fraction. The clonotype comes from a man younger than 35 in good health. The chain combines TRBV7-9 with TRBJ1-5; D may be TRBD1 (5 bases). Written as DNA, the CDR3 is TGTGCCAGCAGCTTAGCGGGGGAAGGTCAGCCCCAGCATTTT. Translation gives CASSLAGEGQPQHF.